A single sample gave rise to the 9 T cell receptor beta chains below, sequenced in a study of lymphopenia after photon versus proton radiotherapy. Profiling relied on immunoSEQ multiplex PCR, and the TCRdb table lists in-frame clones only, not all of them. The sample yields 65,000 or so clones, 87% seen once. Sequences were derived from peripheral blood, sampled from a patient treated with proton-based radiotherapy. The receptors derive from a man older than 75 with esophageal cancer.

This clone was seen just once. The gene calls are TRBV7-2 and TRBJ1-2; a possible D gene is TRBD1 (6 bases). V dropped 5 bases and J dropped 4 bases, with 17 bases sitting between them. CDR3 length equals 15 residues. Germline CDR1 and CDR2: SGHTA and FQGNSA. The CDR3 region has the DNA TGTGCCAGCAGCCCCGGGGGAGGGGGAAGCTATGGCTACACCTTC. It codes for CASSPGGGGSYGYTF.

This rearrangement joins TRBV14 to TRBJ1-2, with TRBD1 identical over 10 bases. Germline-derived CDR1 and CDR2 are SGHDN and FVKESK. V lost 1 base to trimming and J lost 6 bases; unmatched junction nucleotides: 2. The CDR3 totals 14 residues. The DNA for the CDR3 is TGTGCCAGCAGCCAAGTGACAGGGGGCGATGGCTACACCTTC. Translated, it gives CASSQVTGGDGYTF. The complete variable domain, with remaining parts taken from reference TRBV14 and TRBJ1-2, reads EAGVTQFPSHSVIEKGQTVTLRCDPISGHDNLYWYRRVMGKEIKFLLHFVKESKQDESGMPNNRFLAERTGGTYSTLKVQPAELEDSGVYFCASSQVTGGDGYTFGSGTRLTVV.

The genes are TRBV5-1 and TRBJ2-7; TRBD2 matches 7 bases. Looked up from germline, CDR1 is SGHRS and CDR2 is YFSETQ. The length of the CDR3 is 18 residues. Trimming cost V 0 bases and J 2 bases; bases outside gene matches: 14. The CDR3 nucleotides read TGCGCCAGCAGCTTGGAACCTAGCGGTTTCGGGGCCACCTACGAGCAGTACTTC. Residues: CASSLEPSGFGATYEQYF.

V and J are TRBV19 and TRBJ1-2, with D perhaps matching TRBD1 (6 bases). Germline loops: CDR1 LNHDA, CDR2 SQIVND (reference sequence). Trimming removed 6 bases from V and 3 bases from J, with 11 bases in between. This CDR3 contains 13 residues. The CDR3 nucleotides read TGTGCCAGTAGCCCCAGGGGAGACTATGGCTACACCTTC. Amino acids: CASSPRGDYGYTF.

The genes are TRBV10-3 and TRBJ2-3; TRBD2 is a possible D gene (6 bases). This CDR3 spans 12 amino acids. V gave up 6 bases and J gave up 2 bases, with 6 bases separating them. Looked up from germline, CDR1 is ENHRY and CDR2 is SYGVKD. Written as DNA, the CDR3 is TGTGCCATCAGGGACTACACAGATACGCAGTATTTT. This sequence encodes CAIRDYTDTQYF.

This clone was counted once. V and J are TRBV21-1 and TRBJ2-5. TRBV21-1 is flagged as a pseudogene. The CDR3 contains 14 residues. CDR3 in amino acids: CASGNNHTPREQYF. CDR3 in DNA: TGTGCCAGCGGCAACAACCACACTCCCCGTGAGCAGTACTTC.

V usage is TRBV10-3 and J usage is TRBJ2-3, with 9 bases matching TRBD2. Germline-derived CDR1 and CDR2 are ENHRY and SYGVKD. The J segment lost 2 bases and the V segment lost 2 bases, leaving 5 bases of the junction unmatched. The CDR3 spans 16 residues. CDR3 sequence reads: CAISEGLAGFTDTQYF. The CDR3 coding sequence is TGTGCCATCAGTGAGGGGCTAGCGGGGTTCACAGATACGCAGTATTTT.

CDR3 region: CASSLLGAHEQFF. DNA for the CDR3: TGTGCCAGCAGCCTTTTAGGGGCCCATGAGCAGTTCTTC. This chain links TRBV11-3 with TRBJ2-1; weak D call: TRBD1 (5 bases). This CDR3 contains 13 residues. The V end was cut by 5 bases, the J end by 8 bases, with 13 bases between. Per germline, CDR1 SGHNT and CDR2 YENEEA. The complete variable domain, with remaining parts taken from reference TRBV11-3 and TRBJ2-1, reads EAGVVQSPRYKIIEKKQPVAFWCNPISGHNTLYWYLQNLGQGPELLIRYENEEAVDDSQLPKDRFSAERLKGVDSTLKIQPAELGDSAVYLCASSLLGAHEQFFGPGTRLTVL.

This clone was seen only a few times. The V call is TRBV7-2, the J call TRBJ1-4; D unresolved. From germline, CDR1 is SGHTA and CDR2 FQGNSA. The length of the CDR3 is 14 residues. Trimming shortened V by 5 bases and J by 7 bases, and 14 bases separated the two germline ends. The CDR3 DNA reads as TGTGCCAGCAGCCCCCAGCCAACACTTGAAAAACTGTTTTTT. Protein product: CASSPQPTLEKLFF.